The clone carrying this TCR beta chain occurred a few times. The length of the CDR3 is 13 residues. The germline V gene has CDR1 DFQATT and CDR2 SNEGSKA (reference sequence). Trimming took 5 bases from V and 3 from J, leaving 14 bases between them. TCRdb re-called the reads with MiXCR, one entry per CDR3 protein. Of roughly 320,000 distinct CDR3 sequences listed, around a tenth are singletons. This entry belongs to a study of T cell repertoires in cytomegalovirus infection. Sequenced: PBMCs. The TCR comes from a human donor in good health (CMV status not recorded). Some clones in this sample may be carry-over from other donors' samples. V usage is TRBV20-1 and J usage is TRBJ2-7; D is ambiguous. The CDR3 DNA sequence: TGCAGTGCTCCATCTAAGGCGAACTACGAGCAGTACTTC. It is translated as CSAPSKANYEQYF.